This TCR beta chain emerged from a study of CD4 T cell repertoires in COVID-19. Whole-study findings and limits: SARS-CoV and/or HKU1 spike cultures shared between about 6 and 26% of SARS-CoV-2 clonotypes.

Here immunoSEQ multiplex PCR was the method, and the copy in TCRdb shows in-frame clones only, minus some. This sample has about 75,000 clones, with about 83% found just once. This CDR3 spans 16 amino acids. The memory T cells were sequenced right after ex vivo isolation, without culture. About this clone: Its cognate antigen is unknown.

The sample was CD4+ T cells from peripheral blood, taken after recovery from COVID-19. The receptor was derived from a human donor who had COVID-19. The V gene is TRBV1, the J gene TRBJ2-4. TRBV1 is a pseudogene. The CDR3 loop reads CTSSQGPSGAKNIQYF. The CDR3 nucleotides are TGCACCAGCAGCCAAGGACCCTCTGGAGCCAAAAACATTCAGTACTTC.